One and the same sample provided the 11 T cell receptor beta chains below, sequenced in a study of blood T cell repertoires in COVID-19. Assay: immunoSEQ multiplex PCR; the TCRdb copy retains only in-frame clones and omits some. The table lists 100,000 to 150,000 clones, around 86% of them singletons. The specimen sequenced was peripheral blood. Receptors were obtained from a woman older than 75 with acute or convalescent COVID-19.

The chain employs TRBV15 and TRBJ1-4; D perhaps matches TRBD1 (6 bases). Germline V gene lookup returns CDR1 LNHNV and CDR2 YYDKDF (reference sequence). The length of the CDR3 is 15 residues. Deletions cut 3 bases from V and 5 bases from J, with 13 bases between. DNA of the CDR3: TGTGCCACCAGCAGCGATCGGACAGTAAATGAAAAACTGTTTTTT. This encodes CATSSDRTVNEKLFF.

This clone was seen just once. The chain uses TRBV9 and TRBJ1-1; D is unclear. Between the trimmed V and J ends, which lost 4 bases and 4 bases, there was a span of 14 bases. Germline V gene sequence: CDR1 SGDLS, CDR2 YYNGEE. This CDR3 spans 14 amino acids. CDR3: CASSPTRVGTEAFF. CDR3 nucleotide sequence: TGTGCCAGCAGCCCCACGAGGGTGGGCACTGAAGCTTTCTTT.

In DNA, the CDR3 is TGTGCCAGCTCCTATGACAGGGCAGGGGCCAACGTCCTGACTTTC. It codes for CASSYDRAGANVLTF. The rearrangement links TRBV27 to TRBJ2-6; TRBD1 matches at 7 bases. CDR1 and CDR2 from the germline V gene are MNHEY and SMNVEV (reference sequence). The length of the CDR3 is 15 residues. V was clipped by 8 bases and J by 4 bases; unmatched bases: 8.

The V gene is TRBV5-1, the J gene TRBJ1-2; 9 bases line up with TRBD1. The CDR3 loop spans 14 amino acids. The germline V gene encodes CDR1 SGHRS and CDR2 YFSETQ. Trimming cost V 3 bases and J 6 bases; bases outside gene matches: 6. CDR3 sequence (DNA): TGCGCCAGCAGCTGGTGGGGACAGGGAGATGGCTACACCTTC. Protein product: CASSWWGQGDGYTF.

This clone was observed once. The genes are TRBV9 and TRBJ1-2, with 8 bases matching TRBD1. In germline, CDR1 is SGDLS, CDR2 YYNGEE. Trimming took 4 bases from V and 4 from J; bases not matched to a gene: 6. The CDR3 loop spans 14 amino acids. This CDR3 is CASSPGQASYGYTF. The CDR3 coding sequence is TGTGCCAGCAGCCCGGGACAGGCCAGCTATGGCTACACCTTC.

The chain links TRBV6-4 to TRBJ2-3, with a possible D match to TRBD2 (6 bases). Trimming cost V 3 bases and J 0 bases, with 16 bases left between them. The V gene's germline CDR1 is MRHNA and CDR2 SNTAGT. There are 17 residues in the CDR3. The chain's CDR3 is CASSEYARGASTDTQYF. For the CDR3, the DNA is TGTGCCAGCAGTGAATATGCGCGGGGTGCTAGCACAGATACGCAGTATTTT.

This chain uses TRBV5-1 with TRBJ2-5; possible D gene TRBD2, 6 bases. CDR1 SGHRS and CDR2 YFSETQ come from the germline V gene. V lost 5 bases to trimming and J lost 2 bases, with 13 bases between them. The CDR3 totals 14 residues. The CDR3 bases are TGCGCCAGCAGAGGAGGGGCGGGGCAAGAGACCCAGTACTTC. It codes for CASRGGAGQETQYF.

V gene TRBV29-1 combines with J gene TRBJ1-1, with a tentative D call TRBD1 (6 bases). The V gene lost 7 bases and the J gene lost 5 bases, with 14 bases spanning the gap. From germline, CDR1 is SQVTM and CDR2 ANQGSEA. The CDR3 covers 12 residues. CDR3 DNA: TGCAGCGCCTCCTCCGGACAGACTGAAGCTTTCTTT. Translated: CSASSGQTEAFF.

The chain carries TRBV2 and TRBJ1-1; 10 bases align to TRBD1. The CDR3 length is 13 residues. Germline V CDR1 and CDR2: SNHLY, FYNNEI. The V and J ends lost 5 bases and 4 bases, in that order; junction bases with no gene match: 1. CDR3 coding DNA: TGTGCCAGCAGTTGGACAGGGGGCACTGAAGCTTTCTTT. It encodes CASSWTGGTEAFF.

The V gene is TRBV25-1, the J gene TRBJ1-2; no clear D gene. CDR3 length: 16 residues. The germline V gene has CDR1 MGHDK and CDR2 SYGVNS. V was trimmed by 1 base and J by 3 bases, leaving 15 bases between them. DNA for the CDR3: TGTGCCAGCAGTGAATCTGGAGGCAGAAGGGACTATGGCTACACCTTC. Its translation is CASSESGGRRDYGYTF.

The rearrangement links TRBV27 to TRBJ1-6; 10 nucleotides match TRBD1. J lost 8 bases, V lost 6 bases, and 4 bases had no gene match. CDR1 and CDR2 (germline): MNHEY, SMNVEV (reference sequence). The CDR3 length is 14 residues. As DNA, the CDR3 is TGTGCCAGCAGCTATGGGACAGGGGATTCACCCCTCCACTTT. Translated: CASSYGTGDSPLHF.